This T cell receptor beta chain was profiled in a study of cytomegalovirus exposure and HLA in healthy donors. The CDR3 runs 14 residues. The germline V gene has CDR1 SGHTA and CDR2 FQGNSA. The V end lost 1 base, the J end lost 1 base, and 4 bases lay between the germline ends. Primers included in the PCR were 60 Vbeta and 13 Jbeta primers. TCRdb's copy holds only in-frame clones and misses some; the assay was immunoSEQ multiplex PCR. This table has 140,000 or so clones, about three quarters appearing once. General study points: Many donors carried some public TCRs, although rarity characterized most TCR sequences. The study recorded around 160 TCR beta chains that were cytomegalovirus-associated. Cytomegalovirus status was reportedly diagnosed by the classifier with high specificity and sensitivity.

Notes on this clone: Antigen unknown.

The material sequenced was PBMCs. V and J are TRBV7-2 and TRBJ2-2; D not resolved. This receptor was identified in a woman in her twenties or thirties in good health and CMV-seronegative. This CDR3 is CASSLGVNTGELFF. The CDR3 coding sequence is TGTGCCAGCAGCTTAGGAGTGAACACCGGGGAGCTGTTTTTT.